The clone carrying this T cell receptor beta chain was observed a handful of times. Its target is unknown. The CDR3 consists of 12 residues. The V gene's germline CDR1 is MNHEY and CDR2 SVGAGI. Deletions cut 4 bases from V and 1 base from J, with 4 bases between. The sample belongs to a study of cytomegalovirus exposure and HLA in healthy donors. Study results and caveats: Only CMV serostatus was available as immune exposure information. Within an earlier analysis, most TCR beta V segments proved productive either about 87% or about 30% of the time. Across HLA loci, a later analysis found differing TCR association rates, with DRB1 most and HLA-C fewest.

60 Vbeta and 13 Jbeta primers were used in PCR. Measured with immunoSEQ multiplex PCR; TCRdb has only the in-frame clones, and not every one. The sample includes roughly 200,000 clones, 80% to 85% seen only once; the top ten take 2.5% to 3%. The sample comprised PBMCs. The chain has TRBV6-5 and TRBJ1-1; D uncertain. The sequence was collected from a woman between 40 and 55 years old in good health and CMV-seronegative. The CDR3 spells CASSSGNTEAFF. CDR3 in DNA: TGTGCCAGCAGTTCCGGGAACACTGAAGCTTTCTTT.